This T cell receptor beta chain is from a study of lymphopenia after photon versus proton radiotherapy. Concerning this clone: What it binds is unknown.

Trimming took off 2 bases at V and 7 bases at J, with 15 bases between the two ends. Per the germline V gene, CDR1 is MNHNY and CDR2 is SVGAGI (reference sequence). This CDR3 region has 14 residues. Clones were read by immunoSEQ multiplex PCR, and TCRdb kept only the in-frame ones, dropping some. This table has 13,000 or so clones, about 88% appearing once. Findings of the study overall: After the lymphocyte nadir, photon-treated repertoires showed oligoclonal expansion, especially of CD8+ Temra cells. Under photons, naive T cells and diversity fell while effector/memory populations rose. Post-nadir TCR diversity decline inversely tracked overall survival among those who died.

The input for sequencing was peripheral blood, taken from a patient treated with photon-based radiotherapy. The receptor's source is a man aged 55 to 70 with pancreatic cancer. The chain recombines TRBV6-6 with TRBJ2-7; D is perhaps TRBD2 (5 bases). The CDR3 region has the DNA TGTGCCAGCAGTTACGCGGCGGGTTTAGGGGAGCAGTACTTC. Protein sequence: CASSYAAGLGEQYF.